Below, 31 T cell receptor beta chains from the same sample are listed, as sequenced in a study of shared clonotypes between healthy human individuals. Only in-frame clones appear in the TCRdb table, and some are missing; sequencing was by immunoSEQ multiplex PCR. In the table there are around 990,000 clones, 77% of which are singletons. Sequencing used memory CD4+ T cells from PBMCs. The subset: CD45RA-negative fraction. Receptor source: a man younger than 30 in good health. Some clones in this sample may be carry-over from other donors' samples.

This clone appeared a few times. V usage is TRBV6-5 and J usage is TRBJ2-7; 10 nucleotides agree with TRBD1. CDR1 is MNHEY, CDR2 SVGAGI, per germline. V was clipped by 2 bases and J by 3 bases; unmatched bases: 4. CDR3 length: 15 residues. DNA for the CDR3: TGTGCCAGCAGTTACGCGACAGGGGGCATCTACGAGCAGTACTTC. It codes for CASSYATGGIYEQYF.

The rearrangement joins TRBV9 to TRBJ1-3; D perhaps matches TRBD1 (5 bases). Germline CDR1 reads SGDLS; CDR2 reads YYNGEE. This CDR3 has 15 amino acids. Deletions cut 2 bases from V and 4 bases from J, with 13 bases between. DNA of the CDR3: TGTGCCAGCAGCGTTCGGGGGGTAGTGGGAAACACCATATATTTT. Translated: CASSVRGVVGNTIYF.

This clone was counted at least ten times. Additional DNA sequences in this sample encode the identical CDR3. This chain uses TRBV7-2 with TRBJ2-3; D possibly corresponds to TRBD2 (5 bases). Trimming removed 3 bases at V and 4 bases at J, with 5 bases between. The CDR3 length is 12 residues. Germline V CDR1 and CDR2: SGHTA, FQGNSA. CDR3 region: CASSFGADTQYF. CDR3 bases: TGTGCCAGCAGCTTCGGGGCAGATACGCAGTATTTT.

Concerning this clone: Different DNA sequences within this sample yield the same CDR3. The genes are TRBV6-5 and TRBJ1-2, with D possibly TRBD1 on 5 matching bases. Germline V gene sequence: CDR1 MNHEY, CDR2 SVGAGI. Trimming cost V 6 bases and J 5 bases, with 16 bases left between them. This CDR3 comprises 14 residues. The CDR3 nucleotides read TGTGCCAGCAGGCGCTCGATGGGGGGATATGGCTACACCTTC. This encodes CASRRSMGGYGYTF.

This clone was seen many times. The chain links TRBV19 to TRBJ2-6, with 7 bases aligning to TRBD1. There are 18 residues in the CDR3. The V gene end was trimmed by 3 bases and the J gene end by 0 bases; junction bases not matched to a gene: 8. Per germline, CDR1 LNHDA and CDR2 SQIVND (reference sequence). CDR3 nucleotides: TGTGCCAGTAGTATCCAGACAGGGAAGGGCTCTGGGGCCAACGTCCTGACTTTC. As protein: CASSIQTGKGSGANVLTF. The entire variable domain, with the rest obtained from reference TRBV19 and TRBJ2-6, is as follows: DGGITQSPKYLFRKEGQNVTLSCEQNLNHDAMYWYRQDPGQGLRLIYYSQIVNDFQKGDIAEGYSVSREKKESFPLTVTSAQKNPTAFYLCASSIQTGKGSGANVLTFGAGSRLTVL.

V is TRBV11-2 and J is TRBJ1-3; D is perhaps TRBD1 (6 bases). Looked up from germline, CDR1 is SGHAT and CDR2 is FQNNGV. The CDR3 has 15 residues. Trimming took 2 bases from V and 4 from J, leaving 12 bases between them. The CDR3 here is CASSLMGADGNTIYF. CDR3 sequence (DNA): TGTGCCAGCAGCTTAATGGGGGCCGACGGAAACACCATATATTTT.

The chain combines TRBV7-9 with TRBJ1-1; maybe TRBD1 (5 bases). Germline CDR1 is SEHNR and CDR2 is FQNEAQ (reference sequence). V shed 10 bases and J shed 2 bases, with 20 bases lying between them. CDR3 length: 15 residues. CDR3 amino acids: CAIMPGGYRNTEAFF. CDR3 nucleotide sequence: TGTGCCATCATGCCGGGGGGGTATAGAAACACTGAAGCTTTCTTT.

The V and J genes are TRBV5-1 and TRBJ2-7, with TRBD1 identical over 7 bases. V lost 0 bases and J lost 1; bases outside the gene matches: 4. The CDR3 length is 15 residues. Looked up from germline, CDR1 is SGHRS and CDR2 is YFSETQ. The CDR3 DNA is TGCGCCAGCAGCTTGGCAGGGACAGTGTCCTACGAGCAGTACTTC. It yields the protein CASSLAGTVSYEQYF.

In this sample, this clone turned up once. The CDR3 coding sequence is TGCGCCAGCCGTGTGGGACTAGCGGCCCAAAGTGGGAATGAGCAGTTCTTC. It yields the protein CASRVGLAAQSGNEQFF. The J gene is TRBJ2-1, the V gene TRBV10-2; 11 bases are a match to TRBD2. This CDR3 is built from 17 residues. Trimming removed 8 bases from V and 7 bases from J; junction bases left unmatched: 16. Per germline, CDR1 WSHSY and CDR2 SAAADI.

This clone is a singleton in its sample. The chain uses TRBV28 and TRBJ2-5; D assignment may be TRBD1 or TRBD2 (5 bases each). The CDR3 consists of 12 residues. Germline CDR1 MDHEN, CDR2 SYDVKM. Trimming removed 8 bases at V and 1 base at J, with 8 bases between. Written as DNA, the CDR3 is TGTGCCAGCCGTGGGGGCCAAGAGACCCAGTACTTC. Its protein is CASRGGQETQYF.

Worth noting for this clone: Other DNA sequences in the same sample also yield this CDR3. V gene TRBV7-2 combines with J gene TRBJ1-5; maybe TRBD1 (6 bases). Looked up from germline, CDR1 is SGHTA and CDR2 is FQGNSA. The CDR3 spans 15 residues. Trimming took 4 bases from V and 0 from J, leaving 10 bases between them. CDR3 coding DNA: TGTGCCAGCAGCTCACAGGGTGGTAGCAATCAGCCCCAGCATTTT. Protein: CASSSQGGSNQPQHF. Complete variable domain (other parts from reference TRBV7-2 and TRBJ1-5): GAGVSQSPSNKVTEKGKDVELRCDPISGHTALYWYRQSLGQGLEFLIYFQGNSAPDKSGLPSDRFSAERTGGSVSTLTIQRTQQEDSAVYLCASSSQGGSNQPQHFGDGTRLSIL.

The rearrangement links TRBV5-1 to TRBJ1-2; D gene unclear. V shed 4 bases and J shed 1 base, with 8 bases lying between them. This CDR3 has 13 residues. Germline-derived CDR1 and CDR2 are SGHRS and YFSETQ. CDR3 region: CASSGGINYGYTF. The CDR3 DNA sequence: TGCGCCAGCAGCGGAGGGATTAACTATGGCTACACCTTC.

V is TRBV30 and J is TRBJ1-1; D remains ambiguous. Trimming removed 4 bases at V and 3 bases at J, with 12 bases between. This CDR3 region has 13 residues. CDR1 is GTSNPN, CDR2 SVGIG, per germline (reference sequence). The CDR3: CAWTAMVYTEAFF. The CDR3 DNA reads TGTGCCTGGACTGCAATGGTTTACACTGAAGCTTTCTTT.

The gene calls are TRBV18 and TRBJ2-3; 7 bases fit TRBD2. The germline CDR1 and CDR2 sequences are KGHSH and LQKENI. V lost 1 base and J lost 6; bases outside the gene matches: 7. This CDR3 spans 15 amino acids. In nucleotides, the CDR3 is TGTGCCAGCTCACCACTAGCGGGCCAGCCCGATACGCAGTATTTT. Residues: CASSPLAGQPDTQYF.

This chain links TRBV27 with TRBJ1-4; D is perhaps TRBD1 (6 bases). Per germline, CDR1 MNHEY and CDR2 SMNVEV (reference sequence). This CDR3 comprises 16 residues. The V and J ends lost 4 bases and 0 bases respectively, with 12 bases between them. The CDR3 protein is CASSSGVVATNEKLFF. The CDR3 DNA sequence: TGTGCCAGCAGTTCAGGGGTGGTTGCAACTAATGAAAAACTGTTTTTT.

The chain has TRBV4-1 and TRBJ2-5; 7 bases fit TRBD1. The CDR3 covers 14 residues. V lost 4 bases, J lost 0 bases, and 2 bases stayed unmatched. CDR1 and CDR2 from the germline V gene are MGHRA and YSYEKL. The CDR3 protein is CASSRGTDQETQYF. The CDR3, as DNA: TGCGCCAGCAGCCGAGGGACAGACCAAGAGACCCAGTACTTC.

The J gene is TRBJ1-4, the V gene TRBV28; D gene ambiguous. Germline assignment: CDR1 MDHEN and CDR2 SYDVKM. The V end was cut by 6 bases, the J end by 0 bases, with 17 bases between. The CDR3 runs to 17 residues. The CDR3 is CASSPLTAFATNEKLFF. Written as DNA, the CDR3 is TGTGCCAGCAGCCCACTAACAGCTTTTGCAACTAATGAAAAACTGTTTTTT.

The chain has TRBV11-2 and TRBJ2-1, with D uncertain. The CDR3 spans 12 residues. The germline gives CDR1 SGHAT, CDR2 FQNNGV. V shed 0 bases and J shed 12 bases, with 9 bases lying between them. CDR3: CASSLDLGGQFF. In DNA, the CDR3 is TGTGCCAGCAGCTTAGATTTGGGTGGGCAGTTCTTC. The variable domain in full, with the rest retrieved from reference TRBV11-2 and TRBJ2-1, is EAGVAQSPRYKIIEKRQSVAFWCNPISGHATLYWYQQILGQGPKLLIQFQNNGVVDDSQLPKDRFSAERLKGVDSTLKIQPAKLEDSAVYLCASSLDLGGQFFGPGTRLTVL.

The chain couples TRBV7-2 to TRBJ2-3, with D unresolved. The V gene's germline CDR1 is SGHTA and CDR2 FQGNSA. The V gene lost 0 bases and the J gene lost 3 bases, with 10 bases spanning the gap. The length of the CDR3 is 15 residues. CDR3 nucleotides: TGTGCCAGCAGCTTAGCTGCAGGTTATACAGATACGCAGTATTTT. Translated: CASSLAAGYTDTQYF.

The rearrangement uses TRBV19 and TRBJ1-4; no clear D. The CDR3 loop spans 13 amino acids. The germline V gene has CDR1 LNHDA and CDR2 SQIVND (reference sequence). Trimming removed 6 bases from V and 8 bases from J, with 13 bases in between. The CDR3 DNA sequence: TGTGCCAGTAGCGTTCGGGGTGACGAAAAACTGTTTTTT. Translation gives CASSVRGDEKLFF.

CDR3: CATSSHSSPLLELNTEAFF. The CDR3 DNA sequence: TGTGCCACCAGCAGCCACAGCAGTCCCCTACTGGAATTGAACACTGAAGCTTTCTTT. The V gene is TRBV15, the J gene TRBJ1-1; no firm D call. The CDR3 sequence is 19 residues long. Trimming removed 3 bases at V and 0 bases at J, with 23 bases between. Germline CDR1 reads LNHNV; CDR2 reads YYDKDF (reference sequence).

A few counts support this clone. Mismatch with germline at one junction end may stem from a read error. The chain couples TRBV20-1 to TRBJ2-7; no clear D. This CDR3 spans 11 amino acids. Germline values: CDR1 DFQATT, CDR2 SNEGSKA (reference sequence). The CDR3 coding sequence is TGCAGTGCTAGGTTCTCGGTTTATAGCCACTTC. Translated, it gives CSARFSVYSHF.

CDR3 DNA sequence: TGTGCCAGCAGTTCCGAGCAACAGGGCACCGGGGAGCTGTTTTTT. Residues: CASSSEQQGTGELFF. The chain has TRBV27 and TRBJ2-2; TRBD1 is a possible D gene (6 bases). The CDR3 is 15 residues long. Deletions cut 4 bases from V and 4 bases from J, with 13 bases between. Germline CDR1 reads MNHEY; CDR2 reads SMNVEV (reference sequence).

The CDR3 spells CASSYGPNYGYTF. CDR3 coding DNA: TGTGCCAGCAGCTACGGACCGAACTATGGCTACACCTTC. The chain couples TRBV2 to TRBJ1-2; D gene unclear. This CDR3 contains 13 residues. Trimming took off 6 bases at V and 2 bases at J, with 10 bases between the two ends. CDR1 and CDR2 from the germline V gene are SNHLY and FYNNEI.

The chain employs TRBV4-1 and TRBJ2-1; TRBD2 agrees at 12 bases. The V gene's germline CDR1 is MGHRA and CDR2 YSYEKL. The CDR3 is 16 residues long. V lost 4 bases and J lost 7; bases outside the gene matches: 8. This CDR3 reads CASSLERLAGGNEQFF. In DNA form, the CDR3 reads TGCGCCAGCAGCCTGGAGAGGCTAGCGGGAGGGAATGAGCAGTTCTTC.

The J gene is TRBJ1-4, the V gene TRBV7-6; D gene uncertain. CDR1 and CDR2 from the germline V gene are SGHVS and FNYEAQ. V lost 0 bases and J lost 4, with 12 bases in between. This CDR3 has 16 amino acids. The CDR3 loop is CASSLAPTGFNEKLFF. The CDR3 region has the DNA TGTGCCAGCAGCTTAGCGCCTACGGGGTTTAATGAAAAACTGTTTTTT.

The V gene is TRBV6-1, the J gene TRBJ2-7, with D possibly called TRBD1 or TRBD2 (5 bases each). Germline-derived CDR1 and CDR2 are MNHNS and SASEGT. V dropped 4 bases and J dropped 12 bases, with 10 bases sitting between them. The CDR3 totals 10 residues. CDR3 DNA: TGTGCCAGCAGTGCTAGGGACCGGTACTTC. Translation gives CASSARDRYF.

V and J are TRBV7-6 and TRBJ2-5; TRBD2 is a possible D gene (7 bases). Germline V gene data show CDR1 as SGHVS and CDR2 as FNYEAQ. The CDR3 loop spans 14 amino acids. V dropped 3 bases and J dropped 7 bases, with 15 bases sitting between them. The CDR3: CASSLAGAIVTQYF. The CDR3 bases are TGTGCCAGCAGCTTGGCGGGGGCAATTGTGACCCAGTACTTC.

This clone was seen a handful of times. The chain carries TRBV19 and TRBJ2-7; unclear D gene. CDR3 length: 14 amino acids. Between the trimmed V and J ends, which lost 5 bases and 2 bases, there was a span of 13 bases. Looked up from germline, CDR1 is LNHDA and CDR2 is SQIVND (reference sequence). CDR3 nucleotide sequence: TGTGCCAGTAGTCCCCTGTCTAGGGCCTACGAGCAGTACTTC. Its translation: CASSPLSRAYEQYF.

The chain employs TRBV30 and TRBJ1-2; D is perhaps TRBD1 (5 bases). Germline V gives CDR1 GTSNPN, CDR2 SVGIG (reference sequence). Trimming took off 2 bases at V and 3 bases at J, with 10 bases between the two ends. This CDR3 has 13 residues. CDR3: CAWSPRGDYGYTF. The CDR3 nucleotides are TGTGCCTGGAGTCCCAGAGGGGACTATGGCTACACCTTC.

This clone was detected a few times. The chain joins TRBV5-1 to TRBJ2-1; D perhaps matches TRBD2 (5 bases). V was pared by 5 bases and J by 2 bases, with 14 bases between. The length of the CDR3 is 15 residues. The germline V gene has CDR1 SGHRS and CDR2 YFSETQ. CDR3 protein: CASRETGNPYNEQFF. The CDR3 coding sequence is TGCGCCAGCAGGGAAACGGGGAACCCCTACAATGAGCAGTTCTTC.